Below are 15 T cell receptor beta chains sequenced from a single sample in a study of blood T cell repertoires in COVID-19. TCRdb's table, derived via immunoSEQ multiplex PCR, lists solely in-frame clones and lacks some. The sample shows about 88,000 clones, about 90% of them seen only once. The specimen sequenced was peripheral blood. The receptors were gathered from a human donor with active COVID-19. The donor label of this sample is uncertain.

The V gene is TRBV13, the J gene TRBJ1-2, with 12 nucleotides matching TRBD1. This CDR3 has 19 amino acids. Germline values: CDR1 PRHDT, CDR2 FYEKMQ (reference sequence). V dropped 3 bases and J dropped 3; count of bases not matched to a gene: 14. CDR3 DNA: TGTGCCAGCAGCTTCAGGCAGGGGACAGGGGGCCCCACGGACTATGGCTACACCTTC. Translation gives CASSFRQGTGGPTDYGYTF.

The chain is built from TRBV24-1 and TRBJ2-1; the match to TRBD2 covers 8 bases. Germline values: CDR1 KGHDR, CDR2 SFDVKD. The length of the CDR3 is 11 residues. The trim removed 3 bases at V and 12 bases at J, leaving 0 bases unmatched. CDR3 residues: CATSDTSGQFF. The CDR3 nucleotides read TGTGCCACCAGTGATACTAGCGGGCAGTTCTTC.

J is TRBJ2-1 and V is TRBV2, with 10 bases fitting TRBD1. Trimming took 6 bases from V and 4 from J; bases not matched to a gene: 6. In germline, CDR1 is SNHLY, CDR2 FYNNEI. The length of the CDR3 is 15 residues. Here the CDR3 reads CASSEDRGIYNEQFF. As DNA, the CDR3 is TGTGCCAGCAGCGAGGACAGGGGGATTTACAATGAGCAGTTCTTC.

The rearrangement uses TRBV3-1 (or the pseudogene TRBV3-2) and TRBJ1-5; 7 bases match TRBD1. The CDR3 contains 15 residues. V trimming: 1 base; J trimming: 4 bases; junction bases outside the gene matches: 4. Per the germline V gene, CDR1 is LGHDT and CDR2 is YNNKEL (reference sequence). In DNA form, the CDR3 reads TGTGCCAGCAGCCAAGGGGACAGCCCTAATCAGCCCCAGCATTTT. Translating it yields CASSQGDSPNQPQHF.

The CDR3 sequence is CASSPTRVSKEEQYF. For the CDR3, the DNA is TGTGCCAGCAGCCCAACACGGGTCAGTAAGGAGGAGCAGTACTTC. V and J are TRBV27 and TRBJ2-7; D call uncertain. There are 15 residues in the CDR3. With 6 bases removed from V and 7 bases from J, the gap between germline ends came to 22 bases. Germline loops: CDR1 MNHEY, CDR2 SMNVEV (reference sequence).

The gene calls are TRBV21-1 and TRBJ1-2; TRBD1, the table's D call, lacks a check against the DNA. TRBV21-1 counts as a pseudogene. CDR3 length: 19 amino acids. DNA for the CDR3: TGTGCCAGCAGCGAAGGTAATCCGGGACAGCTTCTAAGGTACTATGGCTACACCTTC. It specifies CASSEGNPGQLLRYYGYTF.

The CDR3 spells CASSSRGRDSPLHF. The CDR3 DNA follows: TGTGCCAGCAGCTCCCGGGGTCGGGATTCACCCCTCCACTTT. The J gene is TRBJ1-6, the V gene TRBV11-2; D ambiguous. The germline gives CDR1 SGHAT, CDR2 FQNNGV. V dropped 4 bases and J dropped 8 bases, with 12 bases sitting between them. This CDR3 is built from 14 residues.

CDR3 nucleotides: TGTGCCAGCAGTTACTCTACCCCGGGACAGGGGAATGGCTACACCTTC. This gives the protein CASSYSTPGQGNGYTF. This chain uses TRBV6-5 with TRBJ1-2, with TRBD1 matching over 10 bases. The germline gives CDR1 MNHEY, CDR2 SVGAGI. This CDR3 region has 16 residues. V shed 0 bases, J shed 6 bases, and the junction held 7 bases outside the gene matches.

This clone was recorded only once. The chain recombines TRBV3-1 (or the pseudogene TRBV3-2) with TRBJ2-5; 14 bases match TRBD2. V shed 4 bases and J 5 bases; nucleotides not matched to a gene: 6. The V gene's germline CDR1 is LGHDT and CDR2 YNNKEL (reference sequence). This CDR3 contains 16 residues. The CDR3 DNA reads as TGTGCCAGCAGCCTAAGACTAGCGGGGGGGCGTGAGACCCAGTACTTC. This translates into CASSLRLAGGRETQYF.

The chain has TRBV5-1 and TRBJ2-7; TRBD1 matches at 7 bases. The junction had 9 bases not matched to a gene; V was cut back by 4 bases and J by 5 bases. Germline-derived CDR1 and CDR2 are SGHRS and YFSETQ. The CDR3 contains 14 residues. This CDR3 reads CASSPGTVGDEQYF. In nucleotides, the CDR3 is TGCGCCAGCAGCCCAGGGACAGTTGGAGACGAGCAGTACTTC.

The chain links TRBV12-3 or TRBV12-4 to TRBJ1-3; tentatively, D is TRBD1 (6 bases). The ends were cut back, 11 bases at V and 5 bases at J, with 16 bases in the middle. There are 13 residues in the CDR3. CDR3 residues: CASIQGGRNTIYF. For the CDR3, the DNA is TGTGCCTCCATTCAAGGGGGAAGAAACACCATATATTTT.

The gene calls are TRBV11-2 and TRBJ2-1; D is perhaps TRBD1 (5 bases). The CDR3 is 15 amino acids. V was shortened by 2 bases and J by 6 bases, with 14 bases between the two germline ends. Germline values: CDR1 SGHAT, CDR2 FQNNGV. As DNA, the CDR3 is TGTGCCAGCAGCTTATTCGGATCCAGGGTCAATGAGCAGTTCTTC. Translating it yields CASSLFGSRVNEQFF. The full variable domain, rest sourced from reference TRBV11-2 and TRBJ2-1, is EAGVAQSPRYKIIEKRQSVAFWCNPISGHATLYWYQQILGQGPKLLIQFQNNGVVDDSQLPKDRFSAERLKGVDSTLKIQPAKLEDSAVYLCASSLFGSRVNEQFFGPGTRLTVL.

This clone was recorded only once. V usage is TRBV6-4 and J usage is TRBJ1-2; tentatively, D is TRBD1 (5 bases). The CDR3 consists of 13 residues. With 2 bases removed from V and 8 bases from J, the gap between germline ends came to 12 bases. Germline V CDR1 and CDR2: MRHNA, SNTAGT. The CDR3 DNA reads as TGTGCCAGCAGTGACCTCGGGAGGGGCGGCTACACCTTC. Residues: CASSDLGRGGYTF.

J is TRBJ2-1 and V is TRBV11-2; 8 bases map to TRBD1. The CDR3 has 15 residues. Losses at the gene ends were 5 bases for V and 0 bases for J; bases not matched to a gene: 3. Germline CDR1 SGHAT, CDR2 FQNNGV. The DNA of the CDR3 is TGTGCCAGCAGCCTAGGACAGGGCTCCTACAATGAGCAGTTCTTC. It encodes CASSLGQGSYNEQFF.

The V call is TRBV9, the J call TRBJ2-2; 8 positions match TRBD2. The length of the CDR3 is 17 residues. The junction had 7 bases not matched to a gene; V was cut back by 0 bases and J by 3 bases. Germline CDR1 is SGDLS and CDR2 is YYNGEE. The CDR3 sequence is CASSVATGGLYTGELFF. For the CDR3, the DNA is TGTGCCAGCAGCGTAGCTACGGGGGGGCTGTACACCGGGGAGCTGTTTTTT. Based on the CDR3 plus reference TRBV9 and TRBJ2-2, the full variable domain is DSGVTQTPKHLITATGQRVTLRCSPRSGDLSVYWYQQSLDQGLQFLIQYYNGEERAKGNILERFSAQQFPDLHSELNLSSLELGDSALYFCASSVATGGLYTGELFFGEGSRLTVL.